The table lists the clone carrying this T cell receptor beta chain with a few counts. Its antigen remains unknown. Compared with germline, one end of the junction differs, possibly owing to a read error. The record originates from a study of CD8+ T cells in alopecia areata. Across the whole study: Tofacitinib administration to treated patients was oral, at 5 to 10 mg twice daily. Findings and caveats of the study: Mouse data revealed clearer TCR sharing than patient data did, a gap possibly tied to HLA.

Germline V CDR1 and CDR2: SEHNR, FQNEAQ (reference sequence). The CDR3 is 15 residues long. It was from alopecia areata patients that lesional scalp punch biopsies and peripheral blood were collected. Using a FACSAria, the CD4+ and CD8+ T cells were sorted from the PBMCs. Sequencing templates came from extracted RNA that was reverse transcribed into cDNA. The table came from immunoSEQ multiplex PCR; TCRdb's copy has only in-frame clones and leaves some out. The sample holds 130,000 or so clones; about 49% are singletons and the top ten take about 19%. The sequences come from CD8+ T cells sorted from blood, collected at week 0. This clonotype originated in a human donor with alopecia areata. V and J are TRBV7-9 and TRBJ2-1; possibly TRBD2 for D (5 bases). CDR3 bases: TGTGCCAGCAGCGTAGCGCAAGGACTTCACAATGAGCAGTTCTTC. Protein product: CASSVAQGLHNEQFF. Drawing the rest from reference TRBV7-9 and TRBJ2-1, the complete variable domain is DTGVSQNPRHKITKRGQNVTFRCDPISEHNRLYWYRQTLGQGPEFLTYFQNEAQLEKSRLLSDRFSAERPKGSFSTLEIQRTEQGDSAMYLCASSVAQGLHNEQFFGPGTRLTVL.